This TCR beta chain was obtained from a study of T cells in Graves' hyperthyroidism and ophthalmopathy. There were TCR beta CDR3 regions amplified from RNA transcripts. First-round RT-PCR with HTBI primers amplified the TCR CDR3 region. TCRdb itself ran the multiplex PCR reads through MiXCR, one entry per CDR3 protein. The sample has just under 750,000 distinct CDR3 sequences, 30% to 40% seen once. This CDR3 spans 15 amino acids. Germline CDR1 reads SGHVS; CDR2 reads FQNEAQ. Regarding this clonotype: One junction end does not reproduce the germline sequence, and a read error may be involved.

A patient was excluded if there was uncontrolled infection, other autoimmune disease, pregnancy or lactation. Diagnoses were made from clinical symptoms, serum measures (thyroxine and TRAb), thyroid ultrasound and orbital computed tomography. The TCR originated in a woman aged 40 to 50 with Graves' hyperthyroidism. The sequencing input was blood. The chain uses TRBV7-8 and TRBJ2-7, with a possible D match to TRBD2 (5 bases). The CDR3 loop is CASSLVGPSQVEQYF. The CDR3 coding sequence is TGTGCTAGCAGCTTAGTTGGGCCTAGCCAGGTCGAGCAGTACTTC.